What follows describes a single TCR beta chain. The record originates from a study of T cells in Graves' hyperthyroidism and ophthalmopathy. This CDR3 has 17 amino acids. Germline CDR1 reads MNHEY; CDR2 reads SMNVEV (reference sequence). With 5 bases removed from V and 4 bases from J, the gap between germline ends came to 22 bases. The CDR3 regions of TCR beta were amplified from RNA transcripts. HTBI primers drove first-round RT-PCR of the TCR CDR3. MiXCR, run by TCRdb on the multiplex PCR reads, gives a single entry per CDR3 protein. Of 600,000 or so distinct CDR3 sequences listed, about 15% are singletons.

This sequence was found in a woman aged 45-60 years with Graves' ophthalmopathy. Sequencing used blood. This chain links TRBV27 with TRBJ2-3; possible D gene TRBD2, 6 bases. The CDR3 is CASSPYLAEEGPDTQYF. The CDR3 DNA reads TGTGCCAGCAGTCCATATTTAGCGGAAGAGGGGCCAGATACGCAGTATTTT.